What follows are 2 T cell receptor beta chains derived from one specimen sequenced in a study of T cell responses to AZD1222 COVID-19 vaccine. Using immunoSEQ multiplex PCR, the repertoire was profiled, and TCRdb retains in-frame clones only, with some absent. Of 100,000 to 120,000 clones listed, approximately 94% were seen once; the top ten hold approximately 2.9%. The specimen comprised peripheral blood, sampled 28 days after the second AZD1222 dose. Every receptor here comes from an adult who received the AZD1222 COVID-19 vaccine.

The chain couples TRBV4-1 to TRBJ1-2; tentative D call: TRBD1 (6 bases). The germline CDR1 and CDR2 sequences are MGHRA and YSYEKL. CDR3 length: 15 residues. Trimming cost V 1 base and J 8 bases, with 17 bases left between them. The CDR3 coding sequence is TGCGCCAGCAGCCAAGCCCAGGGGATCGCGGACGGCTACACCTTC. It yields the protein CASSQAQGIADGYTF.

This clone appeared a few times. The chain links TRBV6-2 or TRBV6-3 to TRBJ1-1; 8 nucleotides match TRBD1. Germline loops: CDR1 MNHEY, CDR2 SVGEGT. This CDR3 has 15 residues. V lost 6 bases and J lost 1; bases outside the gene matches: 7. In DNA, the CDR3 is TGTGCCAGCAGCCCAGGGGGCGCGGGGAACACTGAAGCTTTCTTT. It encodes CASSPGGAGNTEAFF.